The 32 T cell receptor beta chains in this list originate from one sample, sequenced in a study of T cells in Graves' hyperthyroidism and ophthalmopathy. Amplified TCR beta CDR3 regions derived from RNA transcripts. A first-round RT-PCR of the TCR CDR3 used the HTBI primer set. Using its own MiXCR run on the multiplex PCR reads, TCRdb lists one record per CDR3 protein. The sample shows 160,000 or so distinct CDR3 sequences, 9.4% of them seen only once. Material: blood. Source of these receptors: a woman younger than 30 with Graves' hyperthyroidism that later progressed to Graves' ophthalmopathy.

This clonotype was seen many times. The J gene is TRBJ2-1, the V gene TRBV13; D perhaps matches TRBD2 (5 bases). V was trimmed by 2 bases and J by 0 bases, leaving 8 bases between them. In germline, CDR1 is PRHDT, CDR2 FYEKMQ (reference sequence). CDR3 length: 15 residues. Written as DNA, the CDR3 is TGTGCCAGCAGCTTATCCGGGAACTCCTACAATGAGCAGTTCTTC. This translates into CASSLSGNSYNEQFF.

In its sample, this clonotype was seen many times. The chain is built from TRBV5-4 and TRBJ1-2; possibly TRBD1 for D (6 bases). The germline V and J ends were trimmed by 0 bases and 8 bases, with 11 bases remaining between them. The CDR3 is 13 amino acids. Germline CDR1 SGHNT, CDR2 YYREEE (reference sequence). The CDR3 region has the DNA TGTGCCAGCAGCTTGGGACAGGTTGAAGGCTACACCTTC. It codes for CASSLGQVEGYTF.

As regards this clonotype: With a much larger clone just one base away, this may be a read error. Given the absence of the conserved phenylalanine or tryptophan at the CDR3 end, a read error is likely. The V and J genes are TRBV18 and TRBJ2-1; TRBD1 agrees at 7 bases. The J segment lost 1 base and the V segment lost 0 bases, leaving 3 bases of the junction unmatched. The CDR3 extends over 16 amino acids. Germline values: CDR1 KGHSH, CDR2 LQKENI. The CDR3 spells CASSPPSRGSYNEQFS. The CDR3 coding sequence is TGTGCCAGCTCACCACCGAGCAGGGGGTCCTACAATGAGCAGTTCTCC.

This chain connects TRBV4-2 to TRBJ1-1; D is unclear. The CDR3 contains 12 residues. Germline lookup yields CDR1 LGHNA and CDR2 YNFKEQ. The ends were cut back, 3 bases at V and 5 bases at J, with 7 bases in the middle. The CDR3 nucleotides are TGTGCCAGCAGCCAGATGCAAACTGAAGCTTTCTTT. Amino acids: CASSQMQTEAFF.

This clonotype has a count of ten or more. The chain is built from TRBV19 and TRBJ2-7; no clear D. Trimming removed 8 bases at V and 2 bases at J, with 16 bases between. The CDR3 sequence is 14 residues long. Germline CDR1 reads LNHDA; CDR2 reads SQIVND (reference sequence). The CDR3 reads CASSDPLFPYEQYF. The CDR3, as DNA: TGTGCCAGTTCGGACCCCCTATTCCCCTACGAGCAGTACTTC. The full variable domain, in which reference TRBV19 and TRBJ2-7 provide the parts outside the CDR3, is DGGITQSPKYLFRKEGQNVTLSCEQNLNHDAMYWYRQDPGQGLRLIYYSQIVNDFQKGDIAEGYSVSREKKESFPLTVTSAQKNPTAFYLCASSDPLFPYEQYFGPGTRLTVT.

This clonotype has ten or more counts. The chain couples TRBV7-8 to TRBJ2-5, with TRBD2 identical over 14 bases. The CDR3 loop spans 16 amino acids. Germline V gene sequence: CDR1 SGHVS, CDR2 FQNEAQ. V lost 5 bases, J lost 9 bases, and 11 bases stayed unmatched. This chain's CDR3 is CASSTQGLAGGGAQYF. The CDR3 DNA sequence: TGTGCCAGCAGCACACAAGGACTAGCGGGGGGAGGGGCCCAGTACTTC.

At least ten counts were recorded for this clonotype. The J gene is TRBJ1-1, the V gene TRBV12-3 or TRBV12-4; 8 nucleotides agree with TRBD1. Trimming cost V 6 bases and J 11 bases; bases outside gene matches: 14. This CDR3 has 14 residues. The CDR3, as DNA: TGTGCCAGCAGGAACCCAGACAGGGGCGGGGGGGCTTTCTTT. Protein: CASRNPDRGGGAFF.

This clonotype has at least ten counts. V usage is TRBV11-2 and J usage is TRBJ1-1; 7 positions agree with TRBD1. The CDR3 totals 14 residues. V shed 5 bases and J 1 base; nucleotides not matched to a gene: 4. Per germline, CDR1 SGHAT and CDR2 FQNNGV. The chain's CDR3 is CASSEGQRNTEAFF. The DNA for the CDR3 is TGTGCCAGCAGCGAGGGACAGAGGAACACTGAAGCTTTCTTT.

This clonotype has at least ten counts. The V gene is TRBV7-2, the J gene TRBJ1-6, with 10 bases matching TRBD1. Losses at the gene ends were 5 bases for V and 7 bases for J; bases not matched to a gene: 2. Germline V CDR1 and CDR2: SGHTA, FQGNSA. This CDR3 spans 14 amino acids. Written as DNA, the CDR3 is TGTGCCAGCAGCACGGGACAGGGGAATTCACCCCTCCACTTT. Its translation is CASSTGQGNSPLHF.

This clonotype was observed at least ten times. The chain combines TRBV15 with TRBJ1-1, with a tentative D call TRBD1 (5 bases). Germline loops: CDR1 LNHNV, CDR2 YYDKDF (reference sequence). V lost 8 bases and J lost 1, with 8 bases in between. This CDR3 spans 12 amino acids. The CDR3 sequence is CATGGGNTEAFF. For the CDR3, the DNA is TGTGCCACCGGTGGGGGGAACACTGAAGCTTTCTTT.

This clonotype was observed a few times. The chain has TRBV5-1 and TRBJ1-6; D is uncertain. The CDR3 contains 13 residues. The germline V and J ends were trimmed by 1 base and 14 bases, with 13 bases remaining between them. CDR1 SGHRS and CDR2 YFSETQ come from the germline V gene. CDR3 loop: CASSLNPPSTLHF. The CDR3 DNA reads TGCGCCAGCAGCTTGAATCCACCGTCCACCCTCCACTTT.

This clonotype was observed many times. CDR3 DNA sequence: TGCGCCAGCAGCCCGGGACAGCGCACAGATACGCAGTATTTT. This codes for CASSPGQRTDTQYF. The chain carries TRBV10-2 and TRBJ2-3, with 7 positions matching TRBD1. Germline trimming cut 6 bases from V and 1 base from J; bases unmatched to any gene: 4. The CDR3 has 14 residues. Germline loops: CDR1 WSHSY, CDR2 SAAADI.

The chain is built from TRBV5-8 and TRBJ2-3; perhaps D is TRBD1 or TRBD2 (5 bases each). Trimming stripped 0 bases from V and 6 bases from J, with 14 bases between. CDR1 SGHTS and CDR2 YDEGEE come from the germline V gene. CDR3 length: 15 amino acids. CDR3 bases: TGTGCCAGCAGCTTGGTTCGGCTAGGGGAGGATACGCAGTATTTT. Translated, it gives CASSLVRLGEDTQYF.

This clonotype was detected many times. The V call is TRBV7-6, the J call TRBJ2-3; 9 nucleotides match TRBD2. This CDR3 region has 14 residues. Germline loops: CDR1 SGHVS, CDR2 FNYEAQ. Unmatched junction bases numbered 4, after V lost 2 bases and J lost 7 bases. The DNA for the CDR3 is TGTGCCAGCAGCTTAATAGCGGGAGAAAATACGCAGTATTTT. Amino acid sequence: CASSLIAGENTQYF.

This clonotype was observed many times. The CDR3 DNA follows: TGTGCCAGCAGCTTCTACTCGGGCCTCTGGAGCAATCAGCCCCAGCATTTT. This codes for CASSFYSGLWSNQPQHF. The chain carries TRBV7-9 and TRBJ1-5; D remains unclear. The CDR3 loop spans 17 amino acids. Germline V gene lookup returns CDR1 SEHNR and CDR2 FQNEAQ (reference sequence). V lost 3 bases to trimming and J lost 1 base, with 16 bases between them.

This clonotype was found many times. The rearrangement joins TRBV25-1 to TRBJ1-5, with D possibly matching TRBD1 (6 bases). The V gene's germline CDR1 is MGHDK and CDR2 SYGVNS. This CDR3 comprises 20 residues. Trimming removed 3 bases at V and 0 bases at J, with 24 bases between. In nucleotides, the CDR3 is TGTGCCAGCAGTGAGCCTTTGTGGGCAGGGGAGGGGTATAGCAATCAGCCCCAGCATTTT. It yields the protein CASSEPLWAGEGYSNQPQHF.

This clonotype was counted ten times or more. The J gene is TRBJ1-2, the V gene TRBV19, with TRBD1 matching 9 bases. The V gene end was trimmed by 3 bases and the J gene end by 4 bases; junction bases not matched to a gene: 3. The CDR3 loop spans 14 amino acids. Per germline, CDR1 LNHDA and CDR2 SQIVND (reference sequence). The CDR3: CASSMGQGFYGYTF. The CDR3, as DNA: TGTGCCAGTAGTATGGGACAGGGTTTCTATGGCTACACCTTC.

The rearrangement uses TRBV9 and TRBJ1-5, with D tentatively TRBD1 (6 bases). The CDR3 totals 23 residues. V lost 4 bases and J lost 6, with 41 bases in between. The V gene's germline CDR1 is SGDLS and CDR2 YYNGEE. CDR3 in DNA: TGTGCCAGCAGCCAAGCTACGGGAGGGACAATCGCGCGGCTCCGTTATAGAGGTCAGCCCCAGCATTTT. As protein: CASSQATGGTIARLRYRGQPQHF.

J is TRBJ1-5 and V is TRBV19, with D hard to call. Germline lookup yields CDR1 LNHDA and CDR2 SQIVND (reference sequence). There are 13 residues in the CDR3. V shed 7 bases and J shed 3 bases, with 10 bases lying between them. This CDR3 reads CASTRESNQPQHF. CDR3 DNA: TGTGCCAGTACCCGAGAGTCCAATCAGCCCCAGCATTTT.

Ten or more counts support this clonotype. The gene calls are TRBV27 and TRBJ2-7, with 8 bases identical to TRBD2. The CDR3 loop spans 13 amino acids. Per germline, CDR1 MNHEY and CDR2 SMNVEV (reference sequence). The trim removed 5 bases at V and 5 bases at J, leaving 5 bases unmatched. This chain's CDR3 is CASSETSVNEQYF. The CDR3 DNA reads as TGTGCCAGCAGTGAGACTAGCGTGAACGAGCAGTACTTC.

At least ten counts were recorded for this clonotype. This rearrangement joins TRBV7-9 to TRBJ1-2; D gene unclear. The V end was cut by 5 bases, the J end by 1 base, with 23 bases between. Germline loops: CDR1 SEHNR, CDR2 FQNEAQ (reference sequence). The CDR3 consists of 18 residues. CDR3 protein: CASSPAFVVSAINYGYTF. The DNA for the CDR3 is TGTGCCAGCAGCCCCGCGTTCGTAGTTTCAGCGATTAACTATGGCTACACCTTC. Together with reference TRBV7-9 and TRBJ1-2, the CDR3 gives the full variable domain: DTGVSQNPRHKITKRGQNVTFRCDPISEHNRLYWYRQTLGQGPEFLTYFQNEAQLEKSRLLSDRFSAERPKGSFSTLEIQRTEQGDSAMYLCASSPAFVVSAINYGYTFGSGTRLTVV.

This clonotype has a count of ten or more. V usage is TRBV2 and J usage is TRBJ1-2, with D possibly TRBD1 on 5 matching bases. CDR3 size: 14 residues. Germline V CDR1 and CDR2: SNHLY, FYNNEI. V lost 2 bases and J 8 bases, leaving 15 bases between the germline ends. CDR3 protein: CASSETGVSGGYTF. The DNA for the CDR3 is TGTGCCAGCAGTGAAACGGGGGTCTCGGGGGGCTACACCTTC.

Concerning this clonotype: A clone one base away is much larger, so this may be a read error. The genes are TRBV11-1 and TRBJ2-5, with D maybe TRBD2 (5 bases). The CDR3 is 13 residues long. The V gene's germline CDR1 is SGHAT and CDR2 FQDESV (reference sequence). The CDR3 spells CASSWEMQETQHF. The CDR3 region has the DNA TGTGCCAGCAGCTGGGAGATGCAAGAGACCCAGCACTTC.

There are many counts of this clonotype. This chain uses TRBV24-1 with TRBJ2-3; 10 bases line up with TRBD1. CDR3 size: 16 residues. Germline CDR1 reads KGHDR; CDR2 reads SFDVKD. V was pared by 4 bases and J by 5 bases, with 8 bases of the junction left unmatched. CDR3 region: CATSESGTGVQDTQYF. CDR3 coding DNA: TGTGCCACCAGTGAGTCCGGGACAGGGGTTCAAGATACGCAGTATTTT.

The genes are TRBV19 and TRBJ1-6; D is uncertain. This CDR3 spans 13 amino acids. Germline V gene lookup returns CDR1 LNHDA and CDR2 SQIVND (reference sequence). V was cut by 4 bases and J by 4 bases, with 5 bases left in between. The CDR3 region is CASSRGYNSPLHF. The CDR3 bases are TGTGCCAGTAGTAGGGGTTATAATTCACCCCTCCACTTT. The full variable domain, with the rest looked up from reference TRBV19 and TRBJ1-6, is DGGITQSPKYLFRKEGQNVTLSCEQNLNHDAMYWYRQDPGQGLRLIYYSQIVNDFQKGDIAEGYSVSREKKESFPLTVTSAQKNPTAFYLCASSRGYNSPLHFGNGTRLTVT.

This clonotype occurred many times. The V and J genes are TRBV28 and TRBJ2-7; possibly TRBD2 for D (5 bases). This CDR3 is 13 amino acids long. Germline lookup yields CDR1 MDHEN and CDR2 SYDVKM. V dropped 6 bases and J dropped 3 bases, with 12 bases sitting between them. CDR3 in DNA: TGTGCCAGCAGCCACTTCCGGGGCTACGAGCAGTACTTC. Translation: CASSHFRGYEQYF.

The rearrangement uses TRBV5-4 and TRBJ2-3; D gene ambiguous. The CDR3 is 12 residues long. V shed 4 bases and J shed 2 bases, with 5 bases lying between them. Per germline, CDR1 SGHNT and CDR2 YYREEE (reference sequence). The CDR3 nucleotides are TGTGCCAGCAGCGGGCCCACAGATACGCAGTATTTT. Translation gives CASSGPTDTQYF.

This clonotype came up many times. The rearrangement joins TRBV11-2 to TRBJ2-7, with unresolved D. V was shortened by 2 bases and J by 2 bases, with 10 bases between the two germline ends. Germline CDR1 is SGHAT and CDR2 is FQNNGV. The CDR3 length is 14 residues. The chain's CDR3 is CASSLFARTYEQYF. CDR3 nucleotide sequence: TGTGCCAGCAGCTTATTCGCCCGGACCTACGAGCAGTACTTC.

This clonotype was detected ten times or more. The J gene is TRBJ1-6, the V gene TRBV7-9, with 8 bases matching TRBD1. CDR1 is SEHNR and CDR2 is FQNEAQ in the germline V gene (reference sequence). This CDR3 region has 15 residues. The V segment lost 2 bases and the J segment 7 bases; nucleotides outside the gene matches: 4. For the CDR3, the DNA is TGTGCCAGCAGCTTATTGGGGACAGGAAATTCACCCCTCCACTTT. Its translation: CASSLLGTGNSPLHF.

The chain joins TRBV30 to TRBJ1-2, with D unclear. Germline CDR1 is GTSNPN and CDR2 is SVGIG (reference sequence). With 2 bases removed from V and 2 bases from J, the gap between germline ends came to 15 bases. This CDR3 spans 15 amino acids. The DNA of the CDR3 is TGTGCCTGGAGTCGTGCGAAACATAACAACTATGGCTACACCTTC. Amino acids: CAWSRAKHNNYGYTF.

The genes are TRBV15 and TRBJ1-2, with unresolved D. The CDR3 sequence is 15 residues long. Per germline, CDR1 LNHNV and CDR2 YYDKDF (reference sequence). V lost 5 bases and J lost 4, with 17 bases in between. The CDR3, as DNA: TGTGCCACCAGCGTTCAGCCGGGTTTTCTCTATGGCTACACCTTC. Its translation is CATSVQPGFLYGYTF.

The table lists this clonotype with a few counts. V gene TRBV20-1 combines with J gene TRBJ2-2; 9 bases line up with TRBD2. V lost 3 bases to trimming and J lost 5 bases; unmatched junction nucleotides: 10. CDR1 and CDR2 (germline): DFQATT, SNEGSKA (reference sequence). CDR3 size: 16 residues. The CDR3 loop is CSASPPQRGETGELFF. Written as DNA, the CDR3 is TGCAGTGCTAGTCCCCCCCAGCGGGGGGAAACCGGGGAGCTGTTTTTT.